This TCR beta chain was profiled in a study of neurological immune-mediated disorders. Study-wide findings and caveats: In HTLV-1-associated myelopathy, TCR clonal expansion was greatest, and in multiple sclerosis it was least, below healthy controls.

Note on this clonotype: The antigen is unknown. At one end the junction does not follow the germline gene, possibly because of a read error.

The cDNA was synthesized by 5'RACE incorporating 10-nucleotide random UMIs. Over 190 million TCR-beta sequences from 15-18 subjects came from every sequencing run. TCRdb recomputed calls from the 5' RACE reads with MiXCR, one row per CDR3 protein. The repertoire holds 25,000 to 35,000 distinct CDR3 sequences, with over 12% as singletons. A blood bank in Maryland, USA, provided the volunteers who served as healthy controls. The length of the CDR3 is 16 residues. Germline V gene data show CDR1 as SGHVS and CDR2 as FNYEAQ. This receptor was identified in a man aged 70-80 years in good health. J is TRBJ2-5 and V is TRBV7-6; possible D gene TRBD1, 6 bases. The sequenced sample consisted of PBMCs. Here the CDR3 DNA reads TGTGCCAGCATCCCGGGACATGGGACCATCCAAGAGACCCATTACTTC. Protein product: CASIPGHGTIQETHYF.